A selection of T cell receptor beta chains follows, all from one sample in a study of control samples from healthy donors and cancer patients. Only in-frame clones appear in the TCRdb table, and some are missing; sequencing was by immunoSEQ multiplex PCR. The sample consists of some 130,000 clones, about nine tenths of them appearing once. Specimen: blood. These TCRs come from a man aged 40-55 years in good health. The CDR3 runs from the conserved cysteine through the conserved F or W. Fields, in order: J gene, V gene, D gene, clone size, CDR3 DNA, CDR3 protein. The D gene is left open where the match is weak. Part of the rows lack a size; the others show once, few, many or a class for expanded clones.

>TRBJ1-1|TRBV5-1|.|.
TGCGCCAGCAGCTGGGGGCAGAGCACTGAAGCTTTCTTT
CASSWGQSTEAFF
>TRBJ1-1|TRBV18|.|.
TGTGCCAGCTCACTCCTGGGGGGGGTAGGCACTGAAGCTTTCTTT
CASSLLGGVGTEAFF
>TRBJ2-3|TRBV6-4|TRBD1|.
TGTGCCAGCAGTGATCCCCAATCAGGGGGTTCTAGCACAGATACGCAGTATTTT
CASSDPQSGGSSTDTQYF
>TRBJ1-4|TRBV30|.|.
TGTGCCTGGGGACAGACTAATGAAAAACTGTTTTTT
CAWGQTNEKLFF
>TRBJ1-1|TRBV5-1|.|.
TGCGCCAGCAGCTTGGTACTGGCGGCTGAAGCTTTCTTT
CASSLVLAAEAFF
>TRBJ2-7|TRBV18|TRBD1|.
TGTGCCAGCTCACCCCTAGGACAGGACTACGAGCAGTACTTC
CASSPLGQDYEQYF
>TRBJ2-7|TRBV30|.|.
TGTGCCTGGAGTGTATCTTTGGGAGAGCAGTACTTC
CAWSVSLGEQYF
>TRBJ2-3|TRBV9|TRBD2|.
TGTGCCAGCAGCGTAGAGGGCGGGGGGGCCGCGACAGATACGCAGTATTTT
CASSVEGGGAATDTQYF
>TRBJ1-3|TRBV28|.|.
TGTGCCAGCAGTTTGGCTGGATTGATGGGTGGAAACACCATATATTTT
CASSLAGLMGGNTIYF
>TRBJ2-7|TRBV27|.|.
TGTGCCAGCAGTTTGAACGGGGGATCTCCGCAGTACTTC
CASSLNGGSPQYF
>TRBJ1-4|TRBV19|TRBD1|.
TGTGCCAGTAGGATAACAGGGGGGGGAACGCGCAAACTGTTTTTT
CASRITGGGTRKLFF
>TRBJ2-2|TRBV10-2|TRBD1|.
TGCGCCAGCACGGGACAGGGGGTATCGGTCACCGGGGAGCTGTTTTTT
CASTGQGVSVTGELFF
>TRBJ1-5|TRBV19|.|.
TGTGCCAGTAGACTTGAAACAGGGTGGGTGAGCAATCAGCCCCAGCATTTT
CASRLETGWVSNQPQHF
>TRBJ2-5|TRBV30|TRBD2|.
TGTGCCTGGAGTTTTGAGACTAGCCTAGAAGAGACCCAGTACTTC
CAWSFETSLEETQYF
>TRBJ2-5|TRBV30|TRBD2|.
TGTGCCTGGAATCGGGGTAGCGGGGGCCAAGAGACCCAGTACTTC
CAWNRGSGGQETQYF
>TRBJ2-2|TRBV7-2|TRBD2|.
TGTGCCAGCAGCTTCTCGGGGGGGCCCGTTAGAACCGGGGAGCTGTTTTTT
CASSFSGGPVRTGELFF
>TRBJ2-1|TRBV9|.|.
TGTGCCAGCAGCGTAGCAACAGTCAATGAGCAGTTCTTC
CASSVATVNEQFF
>TRBJ2-3|TRBV5-4|.|.
TGTGCCAGCAGCTCGCGACAGGTTCGCACAGATACGCAGTATTTT
CASSSRQVRTDTQYF
>TRBJ2-3|TRBV9|.|.
TGTGCCAGCAGTGCTCCCCTCCGGTCTACTAGCACAGATACGCAGTATTTT
CASSAPLRSTSTDTQYF
>TRBJ2-2|TRBV7-9|.|.
TGTGCCAGCAGCTCGTCGGGGAAAAACACCGGGGAGCTGTTTTTT
CASSSSGKNTGELFF
>TRBJ2-7|TRBV7-2|.|.
TGTGCCAGCAGCTCGGAGGGGCCCCGGGGATACGAGCAGTACTTC
CASSSEGPRGYEQYF
>TRBJ1-1|TRBV27|.|.
TGTGCCAGCAGTTTATGGGGGAGTACTGAAGCTTTCTTT
CASSLWGSTEAFF
>TRBJ1-1|TRBV2|.|.
TGTGCCAGCAGTAGTCAGGGCAACACTGAAGCTTTCTTT
CASSSQGNTEAFF
>TRBJ2-4|TRBV5-8|TRBD1|.
TGTGCCAGCAGCTTGGGACAGGGTATTTACATTCAGTACTTC
CASSLGQGIYIQYF
>TRBJ2-7|TRBV11-2|TRBD1|.
TGTGCCAGCAGCTTTGGACAGGGGTCCTACGAGCAGTACTTC
CASSFGQGSYEQYF
>TRBJ2-7|TRBV11-2|.|.
TGTGCCAGCAGCTTAGCGGGCAAATCCTACGAGCAGTACTTC
CASSLAGKSYEQYF
>TRBJ1-6|TRBV18|.|once
TGTGCCAGCTCAACGACAGGAAAAAATAATTCACCCCTCCACTTT
CASSTTGKNNSPLHF
>TRBJ2-1|TRBV18|.|.
TGTGCCAGCTCCCCTGGGGCCTCCTACAATGAGCAGTTCTTC
CASSPGASYNEQFF
>TRBJ2-3|TRBV7-8|.|.
TGTGCCAGCAGCCCCATACTAGCAGAGTCCACAGATACGCAGTATTTT
CASSPILAESTDTQYF
>TRBJ1-4|TRBV7-9|.|once
TGTGCCAGCAGCTTAACAACGAACAAACTGTTTTTT
CASSLTTNKLFF
>TRBJ2-1|TRBV9|TRBD2|.
TGTGCCAGCAGCGTAGCGGCGAAAGCGGGGGGGCTCGAGCAGTTCTTC
CASSVAAKAGGLEQFF
>TRBJ2-5|TRBV9|.|.
TGTGCCAGCAGCATCCACCCGACTCGAGAAGAGACCCAGTACTTC
CASSIHPTREETQYF
>TRBJ2-3|TRBV13|TRBD2|.
TGTGCCAGCAGAGCCCGACTAGCGGGGGCCACAGATACGCAGTATTTT
CASRARLAGATDTQYF
>TRBJ2-5|TRBV6-4|.|.
TGTGCCAGCAGTGAAGGCGCAGGGGTGGAGACCCAGTACTTC
CASSEGAGVETQYF
>TRBJ1-5|TRBV27|.|.
TGTGCCAGCAGTTTTGGGGATAGCAATCAGCCCCAGCATTTT
CASSFGDSNQPQHF
>TRBJ2-1|TRBV5-1|.|.
TGCGCCAGCAGCGTGGATCCCGCTAAGAGCAATGAGCAGTTCTTC
CASSVDPAKSNEQFF
>TRBJ2-2|TRBV5-4|TRBD2|.
TGTGCCAGCAGCTTGCCTAGCGGGGAATCCGGGGAGCTGTTTTTT
CASSLPSGESGELFF
>TRBJ2-1|TRBV4-2|.|.
TGTGCCAGCAGCCAAGAATTGGCTAACTCCTACAATGAGCAGTTCTTC
CASSQELANSYNEQFF
>TRBJ1-4|TRBV6-1|.|.
TGTGCCAGCAGTGAAGGGACAGCCCTGAATGAAAAACTGTTTTTT
CASSEGTALNEKLFF
>TRBJ2-1|TRBV10-3|TRBD2|.
TGTGCCATCAGTGTGTCCGGGACTAGGGATTGGAGTGAGCAGTTCTTC
CAISVSGTRDWSEQFF
>TRBJ1-3|TRBV10-2|TRBD1|.
TGCGCCAGCAGCCTCACAGGGGGAAGTGGAAACACCATATATTTT
CASSLTGGSGNTIYF
>TRBJ2-2|TRBV2|TRBD1|.
TGTGCCAGCAGTCAAGATACCACAGGGGCTGGGGAGCTGTTTTTT
CASSQDTTGAGELFF
>TRBJ1-5|TRBV7-9|.|.
TGTGCCAGCAGGCGTTATGGTTATGGCAATCAGCCCCAGCATTTT
CASRRYGYGNQPQHF
>TRBJ2-7|TRBV19|.|once
TGTGCCAGTAGTATTGGGGGGGCCACCAACGAGCAGTACTTC
CASSIGGATNEQYF
>TRBJ2-5|TRBV3-1/TRBV3-2|.|.
TGTGCCAGCAGCCAAGCAGGGGGGATAATCCAAGAGACCCAGTACTTC
CASSQAGGIIQETQYF
>TRBJ2-1|TRBV6-4|.|.
TGTGCCAGCAGTGACTCCGCAGGGAGCCTGAGCGAGCAGTTCTTC
CASSDSAGSLSEQFF
>TRBJ1-5|TRBV2|.|.
TGTGCCAGCAGTGAATTCAGGGGAAATCAGCCCCAGCATTTT
CASSEFRGNQPQHF
>TRBJ2-1|TRBV14|TRBD1|few
TGTGCCAGCAGCCAAGAAGGACAGGGGAAGAAAAATGAGCAGTTCTTC
CASSQEGQGKKNEQFF
>TRBJ1-5|TRBV28|TRBD1|.
TGTGCCAGCAGTCTCGACAGGGGGCAGCCCCAGCATTTT
CASSLDRGQPQHF
>TRBJ2-7|TRBV5-1|.|few
TGCGCCAGCAGCTCAGACAGGATGCCCTCCTACGAGCAGTACTTC
CASSSDRMPSYEQYF
>TRBJ1-6|TRBV6-6|TRBD1|.
TGTGCCAGCAGGCCCACGGGACAGCTAAATTCACCCCTCCACTTT
CASRPTGQLNSPLHF
>TRBJ2-5|TRBV3-1/TRBV3-2|.|once
TGTGCCAGCAGCCGGCGTCGAGAGACCCAGTACTTC
CASSRRRETQYF